This paragraph reports one T cell receptor beta chain. CDR1 is MRHNA and CDR2 is SNTAGT in the germline V gene. This CDR3 spans 12 amino acids. Trimming removed 2 bases at V and 8 bases at J, with 8 bases between. The data stem from a study of blood T cell repertoires in COVID-19. Study summary: Material from acute and convalescent COVID-19 was sourced from the United States, Italy and Spain.

The assay was immunoSEQ multiplex PCR, and TCRdb's table has in-frame clones only and misses some. Found here are almost 350,000 clones, about 88% of them singletons; the top ten hold approximately 1%. The clonotype comes from a young woman who had been exposed to COVID-19. The specimen sequenced was PBMCs or T cells enriched from blood (not recorded which). V is TRBV6-4 and J is TRBJ2-3, with a tentative D call TRBD2 (5 bases). The CDR3 sequence: CASSDIAGTQYF. The CDR3 bases are TGTGCCAGCAGTGACATCGCGGGTACGCAGTATTTT.